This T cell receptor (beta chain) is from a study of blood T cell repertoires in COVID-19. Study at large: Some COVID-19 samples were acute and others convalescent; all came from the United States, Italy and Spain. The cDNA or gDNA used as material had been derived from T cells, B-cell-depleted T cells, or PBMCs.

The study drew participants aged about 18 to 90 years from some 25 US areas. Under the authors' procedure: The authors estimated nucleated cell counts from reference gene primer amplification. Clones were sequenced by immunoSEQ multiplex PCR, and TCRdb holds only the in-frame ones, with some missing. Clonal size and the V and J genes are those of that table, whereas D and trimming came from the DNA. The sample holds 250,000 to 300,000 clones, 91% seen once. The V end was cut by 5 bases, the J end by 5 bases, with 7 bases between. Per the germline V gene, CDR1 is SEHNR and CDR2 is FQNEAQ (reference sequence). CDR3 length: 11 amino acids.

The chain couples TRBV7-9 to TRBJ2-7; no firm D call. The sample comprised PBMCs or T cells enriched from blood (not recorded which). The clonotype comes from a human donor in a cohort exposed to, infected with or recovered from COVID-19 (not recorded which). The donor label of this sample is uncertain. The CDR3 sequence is CASSPGHEQYF. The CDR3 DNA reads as TGTGCCAGCAGCCCTGGGCACGAGCAGTACTTC.